The 23 T cell receptor beta chains given below trace back to one sample, sequenced in a study of blood T cell repertoires in COVID-19. The assay was immunoSEQ multiplex PCR, and TCRdb's table has in-frame clones only and misses some. The sample contains roughly 150,000 clones, 65% to 90% of which appear only once. Sequenced: peripheral blood. The receptors here all came from a woman aged 45-65 years with acute or convalescent COVID-19.

The chain uses TRBV4-1 and TRBJ2-7; 10 nucleotides line up with TRBD2. From germline, CDR1 is MGHRA and CDR2 YSYEKL. CDR3 length: 14 residues. J was trimmed by 2 bases and V by 4 bases; bases with no gene match: 2. The CDR3 here is CASSPSGGPYEQYF. The CDR3 DNA is TGCGCCAGCAGCCCTAGCGGGGGACCCTACGAGCAGTACTTC.

The chain joins TRBV2 to TRBJ2-5; 10 bases fit TRBD1. The CDR3 contains 15 residues. The ends lost 5 bases at V and 0 bases at J; junction bases unmatched: 3. Germline assignment: CDR1 SNHLY and CDR2 FYNNEI. The CDR3, as DNA: TGTGCCAGCAGTCGGGACAGGGGCTACCAAGAGACCCAGTACTTC. This sequence encodes CASSRDRGYQETQYF.

The rearrangement links TRBV28 to TRBJ1-6, with TRBD1 identical over 9 bases. The CDR3 spans 15 residues. CDR1 is MDHEN and CDR2 is SYDVKM in the germline V gene. V was pared by 6 bases and J by 10 bases, with 10 bases of the junction left unmatched. The CDR3 DNA is TGTGCCAGCAGCGAGGGGACAGGGAGTTGGTCACCCCTCCACTTT. It is translated as CASSEGTGSWSPLHF.

J is TRBJ1-2 and V is TRBV27; no clear D. This CDR3 has 12 amino acids. Trimming took off 6 bases at V and 7 bases at J, with 12 bases between the two ends. Germline-derived CDR1 and CDR2 are MNHEY and SMNVEV (reference sequence). The CDR3: CASSGISGGYTF. The CDR3 region has the DNA TGTGCCAGCAGCGGGATTTCGGGTGGCTACACCTTC.

The rearrangement links TRBV14 to TRBJ1-6; D uncertain. The CDR3 covers 13 residues. V lost 4 bases to trimming and J lost 3 bases, with 4 bases between them. Germline lookup yields CDR1 SGHDN and CDR2 FVKESK. CDR3 DNA sequence: TGTGCCAGCAGCCCGGTCTATAATTCACCCCTCCACTTT. Protein sequence: CASSPVYNSPLHF.

In nucleotides, the CDR3 is TGCGCCAGCAGCCATGACAGGCAAACTAATGAAAAACTGTTTTTT. Residues: CASSHDRQTNEKLFF. The rearrangement joins TRBV4-1 to TRBJ1-4, with a weak D call TRBD1 (6 bases). Per germline, CDR1 MGHRA and CDR2 YSYEKL. V lost 3 bases to trimming and J lost 1 base, with 9 bases between them. This CDR3 is 15 amino acids long.

The chain carries TRBV7-8 and TRBJ2-7, with D possibly being TRBD2 (6 bases). The CDR3 is made up of 14 amino acids. The V gene's germline CDR1 is SGHVS and CDR2 FQNEAQ. The V and J ends lost 4 bases and 6 bases respectively, with 16 bases between them. The CDR3 protein is CASSSGLPSGEQYF. The CDR3 DNA reads TGTGCCAGCAGCTCGGGACTTCCCTCCGGCGAGCAGTACTTC.

This clone was detected only a few times. V is TRBV6-5 and J is TRBJ1-2, with a tentative D call TRBD1 (5 bases). The germline gives CDR1 MNHEY, CDR2 SVGAGI. V was clipped by 3 bases and J by 7 bases, with 9 bases between them. This CDR3 contains 12 residues. The DNA for the CDR3 is TGTGCCAGCAGTTATGGGCAGGGTGGCTACACCTTC. It is translated as CASSYGQGGYTF.

The V call is TRBV6-5, the J call TRBJ2-1, with 7 bases identical to TRBD2. J lost 7 bases, V lost 5 bases, and 11 bases had no gene match. Germline CDR1 and CDR2: MNHEY and SVGAGI. The CDR3 consists of 15 residues. CDR3 bases: TGTGCCAGCAGTAGCCCTAGCGGTTACACGAATGAGCAGTTCTTC. Protein product: CASSSPSGYTNEQFF.

V is TRBV27 and J is TRBJ2-1, with D uncertain. V lost 4 bases and J lost 0, with 13 bases in between. Germline lookup yields CDR1 MNHEY and CDR2 SMNVEV (reference sequence). This CDR3 has 16 amino acids. As DNA, the CDR3 is TGTGCCAGCAGTTCGAACGGGTTGAGCTCCTACAATGAGCAGTTCTTC. This translates into CASSSNGLSSYNEQFF.

V gene TRBV10-3 combines with J gene TRBJ1-1; a weak D match, TRBD1 (5 bases). This CDR3 is built from 15 residues. V lost 3 bases, J lost 3 bases, and 14 bases lay in between. Germline V gives CDR1 ENHRY, CDR2 SYGVKD. CDR3 nucleotides: TGTGCCATCAGTGAATTGGCCGGGGGATACACTGAAGCTTTCTTT. It specifies CAISELAGGYTEAFF.

The chain has TRBV10-3 and TRBJ1-2; tentative D call: TRBD1 (5 bases). This CDR3 comprises 13 residues. The germline V and J ends were trimmed by 10 bases and 4 bases, with 16 bases remaining between them. Looked up from germline, CDR1 is ENHRY and CDR2 is SYGVKD. The chain's CDR3 is CATRGGAGYGYTF. CDR3 DNA sequence: TGTGCCACCCGAGGAGGGGCCGGCTATGGCTACACCTTC.

The chain recombines TRBV4-2 with TRBJ2-5; 10 nucleotides agree with TRBD2. Germline V gene data show CDR1 as LGHNA and CDR2 as YNFKEQ. With V trimmed by 1 base and J by 5 bases, 7 bases remained unmatched. The CDR3 is 16 amino acids. The chain's CDR3 is CASSQVVAGGTETQYF. Written as DNA, the CDR3 is TGTGCCAGCAGCCAAGTAGTAGCGGGAGGTACGGAGACCCAGTACTTC.

This chain uses TRBV10-3 with TRBJ2-3, with 9 bases that match TRBD2. Trimming removed 0 bases from V and 5 bases from J; junction bases left unmatched: 6. The V gene's germline CDR1 is ENHRY and CDR2 SYGVKD. This CDR3 contains 16 residues. Here the CDR3 DNA reads TGTGCCATCAGTGAGTCTGCGGGGGGGCTTAAAGATACGCAGTATTTT. As protein: CAISESAGGLKDTQYF.

The CDR3 nucleotides are TGTGCCAGCAGTTCCGAACCGGGACACCACCCAGGGCCTAACTATGGCTACACCTTC. This sequence encodes CASSSEPGHHPGPNYGYTF. The gene calls are TRBV28 and TRBJ1-2, with TRBD1 as a possible D gene (6 bases). The germline V gene encodes CDR1 MDHEN and CDR2 SYDVKM. The CDR3 has 19 amino acids. Trimming stripped 4 bases from V and 0 bases from J, with 24 bases between.

V usage is TRBV23-1 and J usage is TRBJ2-7, with 7 bases aligning to TRBD1. TRBV23-1 is an open reading frame, and its role is uncertain. The CDR3 consists of 15 residues. V was clipped by 2 bases and J by 0 bases; unmatched bases: 4. The CDR3 here is CASSQGQGDSYEQYF. In DNA form, the CDR3 reads TGCGCCAGCAGTCAAGGGCAGGGGGACTCCTACGAGCAGTACTTC.

The chain links TRBV5-6 to TRBJ1-2; no clear D gene. CDR3 length equals 16 residues. V was pared by 3 bases and J by 5 bases, with 20 bases between. Germline-derived CDR1 and CDR2 are SGHDT and YYEEEE. The CDR3 bases are TGTGCCAGCAGCTCGCTGGGTGGGGAGGATGGGTATGGCTACACCTTC. Its translation: CASSSLGGEDGYGYTF.

The chain employs TRBV18 and TRBJ2-2; perhaps TRBD2 as D (5 bases). CDR3 length equals 15 residues. In germline, CDR1 is KGHSH, CDR2 LQKENI. The ends were cut back, 2 bases at V and 2 bases at J, with 9 bases in the middle. The CDR3 DNA reads TGTGCCAGCTCACCAGCACCTAGCAACACCGGGGAGCTGTTTTTT. It encodes CASSPAPSNTGELFF.

The V gene is TRBV15, the J gene TRBJ1-1; D perhaps matches TRBD1 (5 bases). V shed 2 bases and J shed 2 bases, with 12 bases lying between them. This CDR3 is built from 15 residues. Looked up from germline, CDR1 is LNHNV and CDR2 is YYDKDF (reference sequence). The DNA of the CDR3 is TGTGCCACCAGCAGACCGGCTCAGGGAAACACTGAAGCTTTCTTT. It specifies CATSRPAQGNTEAFF.

The chain links TRBV5-1 to TRBJ2-3; D is undetermined. The CDR3 length is 15 residues. CDR1 is SGHRS, CDR2 YFSETQ, per germline. V dropped 2 bases and J dropped 2 bases, with 12 bases sitting between them. DNA of the CDR3: TGCGCCAGCAGCTTCGGTGTTGCTAACACAGATACGCAGTATTTT. Amino acid sequence: CASSFGVANTDTQYF.

This sequence joins TRBV4-2 and TRBJ2-3; D gene unclear. The CDR3 sequence is 15 residues long. Per germline, CDR1 LGHNA and CDR2 YNFKEQ. The V gene lost 0 bases and the J gene lost 2 bases, with 9 bases spanning the gap. The CDR3 nucleotides are TGTGCCAGCAGCCAAGACGGTACGGTCACAGATACGCAGTATTTT. It is translated as CASSQDGTVTDTQYF.

The rearrangement joins TRBV7-9 to TRBJ1-4; possibly TRBD1 for D (6 bases). The germline V gene encodes CDR1 SEHNR and CDR2 FQNEAQ (reference sequence). V lost 4 bases, J lost 3 bases, and 12 bases lay in between. The CDR3 extends over 15 amino acids. The CDR3 region is CASSSKGGANEKLFF. CDR3 nucleotides: TGTGCCAGCAGCTCAAAAGGGGGAGCTAATGAAAAACTGTTTTTT.

CDR3 in amino acids: CASSLTVNEQFF. In DNA, the CDR3 is TGTGCCAGCAGCTTGACAGTCAATGAGCAGTTCTTC. The chain has TRBV5-6 and TRBJ2-1, with D uncertain. The V end lost 1 base, the J end lost 6 bases, and 5 bases lay between the germline ends. This CDR3 contains 12 residues. Germline CDR1 reads SGHDT; CDR2 reads YYEEEE.